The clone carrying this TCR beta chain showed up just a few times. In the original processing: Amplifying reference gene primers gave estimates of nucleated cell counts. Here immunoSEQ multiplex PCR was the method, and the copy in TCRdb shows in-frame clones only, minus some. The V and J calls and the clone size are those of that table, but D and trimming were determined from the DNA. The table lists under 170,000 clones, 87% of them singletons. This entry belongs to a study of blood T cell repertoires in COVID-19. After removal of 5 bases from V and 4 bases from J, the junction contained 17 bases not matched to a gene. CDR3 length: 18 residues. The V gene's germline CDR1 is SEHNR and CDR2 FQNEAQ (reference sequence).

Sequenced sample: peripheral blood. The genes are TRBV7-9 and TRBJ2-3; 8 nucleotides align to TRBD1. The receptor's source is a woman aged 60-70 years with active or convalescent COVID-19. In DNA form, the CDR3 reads TGTGCCAGCAGCCAGCTCGGGACAGGATGGGGTTTGGCAGATACGCAGTATTTT. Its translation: CASSQLGTGWGLADTQYF.